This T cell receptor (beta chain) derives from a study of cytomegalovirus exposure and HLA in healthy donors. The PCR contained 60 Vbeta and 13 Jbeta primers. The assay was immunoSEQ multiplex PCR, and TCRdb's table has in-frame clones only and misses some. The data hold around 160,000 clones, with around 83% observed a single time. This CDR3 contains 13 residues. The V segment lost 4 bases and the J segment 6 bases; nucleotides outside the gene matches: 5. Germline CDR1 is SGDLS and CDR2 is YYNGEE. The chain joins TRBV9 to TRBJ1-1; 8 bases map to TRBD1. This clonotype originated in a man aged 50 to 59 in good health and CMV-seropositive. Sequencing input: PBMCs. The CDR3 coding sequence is TGTGCCAGCAGCTCGGACAGGGACTCTGAAGCTTTCTTT. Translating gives CASSSDRDSEAFF.